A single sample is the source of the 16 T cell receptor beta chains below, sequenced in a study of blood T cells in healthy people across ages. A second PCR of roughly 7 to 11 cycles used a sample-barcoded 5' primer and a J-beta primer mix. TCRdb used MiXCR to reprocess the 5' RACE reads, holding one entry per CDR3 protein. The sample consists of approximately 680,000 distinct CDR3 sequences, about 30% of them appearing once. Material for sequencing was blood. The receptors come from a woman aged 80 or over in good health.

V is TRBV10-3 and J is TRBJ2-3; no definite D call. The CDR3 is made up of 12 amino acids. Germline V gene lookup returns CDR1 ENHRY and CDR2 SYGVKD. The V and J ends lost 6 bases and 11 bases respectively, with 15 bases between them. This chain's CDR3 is CAIRSNVFEQYF. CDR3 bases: TGTGCCATCAGGTCAAATGTGTTTGAGCAGTATTTT.

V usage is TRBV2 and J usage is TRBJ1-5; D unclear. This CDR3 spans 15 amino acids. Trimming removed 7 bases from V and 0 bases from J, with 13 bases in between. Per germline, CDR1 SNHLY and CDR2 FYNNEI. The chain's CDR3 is CASTAPGVSNQPQHF. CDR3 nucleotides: TGTGCCAGCACCGCCCCGGGAGTTAGCAATCAGCCCCAGCATTTT.

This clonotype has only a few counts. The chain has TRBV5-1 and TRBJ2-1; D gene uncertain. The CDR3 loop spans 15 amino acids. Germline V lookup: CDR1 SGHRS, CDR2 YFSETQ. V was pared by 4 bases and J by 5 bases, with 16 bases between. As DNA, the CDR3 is TGCGCCAGCAGCCCCGACTCTATGAGGCACAATGAGCAGTTCTTC. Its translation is CASSPDSMRHNEQFF. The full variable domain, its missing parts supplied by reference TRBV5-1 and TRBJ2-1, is KAGVTQTPRYLIKTRGQQVTLSCSPISGHRSVSWYQQTPGQGLQFLFEYFSETQRNKGNFPGRFSGRQFSNSRSEMNVSTLELGDSALYLCASSPDSMRHNEQFFGPGTRLTVL.

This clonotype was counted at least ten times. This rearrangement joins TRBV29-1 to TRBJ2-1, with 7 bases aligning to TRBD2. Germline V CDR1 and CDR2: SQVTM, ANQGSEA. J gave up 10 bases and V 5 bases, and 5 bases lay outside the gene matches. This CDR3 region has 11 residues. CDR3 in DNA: TGCAGCGTTAGAATGCGGGGGGAGCAGTTCTTC. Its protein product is CSVRMRGEQFF.

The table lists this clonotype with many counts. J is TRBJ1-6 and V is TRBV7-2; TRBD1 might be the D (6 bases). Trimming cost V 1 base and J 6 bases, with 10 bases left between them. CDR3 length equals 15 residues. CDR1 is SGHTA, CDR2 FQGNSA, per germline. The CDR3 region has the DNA TGTGCCAGCAGCTTAGAGGCGGGGGCTAATTCACCCCTCCACTTT. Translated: CASSLEAGANSPLHF.

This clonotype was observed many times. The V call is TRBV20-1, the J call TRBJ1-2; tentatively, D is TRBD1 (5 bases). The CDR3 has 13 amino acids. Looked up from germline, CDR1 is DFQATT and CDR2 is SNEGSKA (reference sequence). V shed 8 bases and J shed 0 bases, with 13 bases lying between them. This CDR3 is CSPRGVTNYGYTF. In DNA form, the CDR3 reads TGCAGTCCCCGGGGCGTGACTAACTATGGCTACACCTTC.

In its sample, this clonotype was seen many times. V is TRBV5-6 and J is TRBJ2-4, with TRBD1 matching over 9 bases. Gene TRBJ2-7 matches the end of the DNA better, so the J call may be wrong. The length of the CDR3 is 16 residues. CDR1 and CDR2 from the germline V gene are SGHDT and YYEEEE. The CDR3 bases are TGTGCCAGCAGCTTGGGACCGGGACAGGGTAGAAACGAGCAGTACTTC. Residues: CASSLGPGQGRNEQYF.

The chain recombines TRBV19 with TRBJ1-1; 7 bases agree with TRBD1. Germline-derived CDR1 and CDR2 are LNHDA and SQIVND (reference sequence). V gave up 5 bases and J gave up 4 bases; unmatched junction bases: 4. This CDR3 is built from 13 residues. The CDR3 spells CASSPTGTTEAFF. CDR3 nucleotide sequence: TGTGCCAGTAGTCCGACAGGGACCACTGAAGCTTTCTTT.

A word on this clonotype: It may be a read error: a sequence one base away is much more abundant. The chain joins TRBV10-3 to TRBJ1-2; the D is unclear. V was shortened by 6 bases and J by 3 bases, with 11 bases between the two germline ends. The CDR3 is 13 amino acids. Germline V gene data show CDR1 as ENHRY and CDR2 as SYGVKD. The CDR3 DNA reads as TGTGCCATCAGGAAGGATGGGGACTATGGCTACACCTTC. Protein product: CAIRKDGDYGYTF.

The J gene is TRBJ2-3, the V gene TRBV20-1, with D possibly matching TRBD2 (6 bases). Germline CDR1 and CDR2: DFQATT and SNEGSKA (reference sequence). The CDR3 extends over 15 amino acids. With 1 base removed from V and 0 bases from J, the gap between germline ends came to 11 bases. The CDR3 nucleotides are TGCAGTGCTAGAGGCATTAGCGGTAGCACAGATACGCAGTATTTT. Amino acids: CSARGISGSTDTQYF.

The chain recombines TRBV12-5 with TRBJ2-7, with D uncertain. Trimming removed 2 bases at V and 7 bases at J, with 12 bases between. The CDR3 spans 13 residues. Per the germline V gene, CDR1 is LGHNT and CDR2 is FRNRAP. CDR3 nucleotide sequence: TGTGCTAGTGGTTTGCCCCCGAATCGGGAGCAGTACTTC. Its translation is CASGLPPNREQYF.

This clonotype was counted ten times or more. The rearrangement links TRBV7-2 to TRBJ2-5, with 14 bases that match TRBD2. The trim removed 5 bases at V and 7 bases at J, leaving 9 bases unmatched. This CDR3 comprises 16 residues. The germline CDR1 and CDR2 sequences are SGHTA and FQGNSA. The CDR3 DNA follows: TGTGCCAGCAGCATCGGACTAGCGGGGGGTCGCGGGACCCAGTACTTC. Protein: CASSIGLAGGRGTQYF.

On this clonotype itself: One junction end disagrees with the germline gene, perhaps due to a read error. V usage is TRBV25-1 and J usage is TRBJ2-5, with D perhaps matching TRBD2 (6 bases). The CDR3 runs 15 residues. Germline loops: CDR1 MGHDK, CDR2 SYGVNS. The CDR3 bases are TGTGCCTGCAGTGACGGGACTGAAATACCAGAGACCCAGTACTTC. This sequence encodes CACSDGTEIPETQYF.

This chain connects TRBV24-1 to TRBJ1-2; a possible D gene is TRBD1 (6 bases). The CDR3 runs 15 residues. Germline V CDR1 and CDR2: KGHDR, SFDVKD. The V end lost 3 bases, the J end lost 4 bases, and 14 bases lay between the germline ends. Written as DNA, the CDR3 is TGTGCCACCAGTGATCCAAGGGGGTTCGCCTATGGCTACACCTTC. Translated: CATSDPRGFAYGYTF.

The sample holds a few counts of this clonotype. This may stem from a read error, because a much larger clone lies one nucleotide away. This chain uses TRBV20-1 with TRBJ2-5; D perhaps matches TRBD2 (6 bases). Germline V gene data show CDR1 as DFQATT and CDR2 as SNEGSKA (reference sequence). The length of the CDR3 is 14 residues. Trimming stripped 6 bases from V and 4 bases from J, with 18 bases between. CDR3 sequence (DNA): TGCAGTGCCCTTCGGGGGACCCCTAGAGAGACCCAGTACTTC. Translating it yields CSALRGTPRETQYF.

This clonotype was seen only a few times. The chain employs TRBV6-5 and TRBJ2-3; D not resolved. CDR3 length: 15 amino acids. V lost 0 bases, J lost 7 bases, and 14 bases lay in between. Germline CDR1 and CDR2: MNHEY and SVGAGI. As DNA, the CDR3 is TGTGCCAGCAGTTACTCGGCCCGGGCAAGACATACGCAGTATTTT. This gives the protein CASSYSARARHTQYF.